This T cell receptor beta chain is drawn from a study of response to subunit inactivated influenza vaccine (dated by TCRdb to 2017 to 2018). For the study in its entirety: Deep quantitative T cell receptor repertoire profiling was used in the study to track responses to a trivalent subunit inactivated influenza vaccine.

Libraries came from RT-PCR. Sequencer: Illumina HiSeq 2500. TCRdb took the public reads, trimmed them with fastp at Q25, ran MiXCR for clone calling and kept in-frame beta chains. Rows matching on CDR3 protein sequence are summarized as one entry with the most common DNA and genes. The sample profile shows hundreds of thousands of distinct CDR3 sequences; approximately 15% of them were found once. Of the sample, around a tenth falls within the top ten clones. With respect to this clonotype: The specificity of this receptor is unknown. Per-base quality was not reported, and no clone a single base away is much larger than it.

Counted from cysteine to phenylalanine, this CDR3 has 14 amino acids. Just CDR3 DNA is preserved here, 42 bases in frame from base 1. V is reduced by 6 bases and J by 8 bases, leaving a spacing of 16 bases between them. General findings and caveats noted by the study authors: It was suggested by the authors that each seasonal influenza vaccination may recruit only a limited number of new T cells.

The sequence was collected from a man aged 50 to 59 who received an inactivated influenza vaccine. Donor details come from another sample of the same person, matched by shared clones. The rearranged chain carries TRBV12-3 or TRBV12-4 and TRBJ1-4; TRBD1 is perhaps the D gene, given 6 matching bases. Sequencing was performed on PBMCs from blood, taken approximately 12 days after vaccination. The sequence in DNA is TGTGCCAGCAGAACCGCAGGGGTTCGGGAAAAACTGTTTTTT. Its product reads: CASRTAGVREKLFF.